The present T cell receptor (beta chain) was sequenced within a study of naive and memory T cell subsets. CMV status came from CD4+ T cell IFNgamma after overnight CMV lysate stimulation of fresh PBMCs. The CDR3 extends over 13 amino acids. Trimming removed 0 bases at V and 7 bases at J, with 7 bases between. From germline, CDR1 is SGHTA and CDR2 FQGNSA. An equimolar mix of two oligonucleotides served as the beta constant-region primer for TRBC1 and TRBC2. Four rounds of PCR amplified the ligated cDNA using nested alpha and beta constant-region primers plus SP2. A 12-nucleotide UMI and the SP2 primer were added to the cDNA 3' end by oligonucleotide ligation. A single record per CDR3 protein comes from TCRdb applying MiXCR to the UMI-ligation and nested PCR reads. Here the sample spans 95,000 to 150,000 distinct CDR3 sequences, over 30% being singletons. Notes on this clonotype: Its antigen is not identified.

Findings and caveats of the study: In CD4 and CD8 cells, diversity dropped from naive through EMRA.

The sample comprised central memory CD4+ T cells from blood. The sequence was collected from a human donor in good health. The chain recombines TRBV7-2 with TRBJ1-5; possible D gene TRBD1, 5 bases. The DNA for the CDR3 is TGTGCCAGCAGCTTAGCATGGGGGCAGCCCCAGCATTTT. Encoded protein: CASSLAWGQPQHF.